This entry features one T cell receptor beta chain sequence. The antigen remains undetermined. This CDR3 has 14 amino acids. V lost 3 bases, J lost 9 bases, and 12 bases lay in between. The data are from a study of T cells after yellow fever vaccination. Universal primer sites and UMIs were introduced during 5'RACE template-switching synthesis of TCR cDNA. TCRdb redid the calling of the 5' RACE reads with MiXCR, one entry per CDR3 protein. The sample lists 340,000 or so distinct CDR3 sequences; around 12% were seen once. Study-level findings and limits: The secondary response showed a weaker magnitude and a faster peak, day 5 versus 15.

V usage is TRBV12-3 or TRBV12-4 and J usage is TRBJ1-6, with D tentatively TRBD1 (5 bases). The receptor was isolated from a man younger than 35 who received the YFV17D yellow fever vaccine. The source material was CD4+ T cells sorted from PBMCs, sampled 15 days after the yellow fever booster vaccination. CDR3 bases: TGTGCCAGCAGTTTTACCCAGGGTGTTTCACCCCTCCACTTT. Residues: CASSFTQGVSPLHF.